Listed below are T cell receptor beta chains from one sample, sequenced in a study of human T cells and chemical hapten exposure. TCRdb passed the RACE reads through MiXCR, listing each CDR3 protein once. The sample carries 120,000 or so distinct CDR3 sequences, approximately 13% recorded once. Sequences were derived from whole blood, sampled in connection with sensitization to the hapten diphenylcyclopropenone (DPC). The receptors were gathered from a woman aged 18-29 years with alopecia areata. Some clones in this sample may be carry-over from other donors' samples. Both conserved end residues are part of each CDR3. Each record gives: D gene, clone size, J gene, V gene, CDR3 protein, CDR3 DNA. D genes are given only for firm matches. Only part of the rows carry a size: once, few, many, or a class if the clone is expanded.

D gene: NA; clone size: NA; J gene: TRBJ1-1; V gene: TRBV11-3; CDR3 protein: CASSLGADTEAFF; CDR3 DNA: TGTGCCAGCAGCTTAGGGGCAGACACTGAAGCTTTCTTT
D gene: NA; clone size: once; J gene: TRBJ2-1; V gene: TRBV7-3; CDR3 protein: CASSLTGQGNEQFF; CDR3 DNA: TGTGCCAGCAGCTTAACGGGGCAGGGGAATGAGCAGTTCTTC
D gene: NA; clone size: many; J gene: TRBJ1-1; V gene: TRBV14; CDR3 protein: CASSQDPVLRREEAFF; CDR3 DNA: TGTGCCAGCAGCCAAGATCCTGTCCTGAGACGGGAAGAAGCTTTCTTT
D gene: NA; clone size: few; J gene: TRBJ2-1; V gene: TRBV2; CDR3 protein: CASSESWDLSYNEQFF; CDR3 DNA: TGTGCCAGCAGTGAGAGTTGGGACCTCTCCTACAATGAGCAGTTCTTC
D gene: NA; clone size: many; J gene: TRBJ2-3; V gene: TRBV28; CDR3 protein: CASSSAVTRDRSTDTQYF; CDR3 DNA: TGTGCCAGCAGTTCCGCCGTGACAAGGGACCGGAGCACAGATACGCAGTATTTT
D gene: NA; clone size: many; J gene: TRBJ2-7; V gene: TRBV6-1; CDR3 protein: CASSDDWRDSYEQYF; CDR3 DNA: TGTGCCAGCAGTGACGATTGGAGGGACTCCTACGAGCAGTACTTC
D gene: TRBD1; clone size: many; J gene: TRBJ2-2; V gene: TRBV6-2/TRBV6-3; CDR3 protein: CASSFPGTGVNTGELFF; CDR3 DNA: TGTGCCAGCAGTTTCCCCGGGACAGGGGTCAACACCGGGGAGCTGTTTTTT
D gene: NA; clone size: few; J gene: TRBJ2-2; V gene: TRBV9; CDR3 protein: CASSVVVGVDTGELFF; CDR3 DNA: TGTGCCAGCAGCGTAGTCGTGGGGGTGGACACCGGGGAGCTGTTTTTT
D gene: NA; clone size: NA; J gene: TRBJ1-1; V gene: TRBV5-1; CDR3 protein: CASRANEGQNTEAFF; CDR3 DNA: TGCGCCAGCAGGGCGAATGAAGGCCAGAACACTGAAGCTTTCTTT
D gene: TRBD1; clone size: few; J gene: TRBJ2-3; V gene: TRBV27; CDR3 protein: CASSLLGQGYDTQYF; CDR3 DNA: TGTGCCAGCAGTTTATTGGGACAGGGTTACGATACGCAGTATTTT
D gene: TRBD2; clone size: many; J gene: TRBJ2-1; V gene: TRBV12-3/TRBV12-4; CDR3 protein: CASSFSSGGASEQFF; CDR3 DNA: TGTGCCAGCAGTTTTTCCAGCGGGGGGGCCAGTGAGCAGTTCTTC
D gene: NA; clone size: few; J gene: TRBJ1-5; V gene: TRBV7-2; CDR3 protein: CASRKTGQPQHF; CDR3 DNA: TGTGCCAGCAGGAAGACGGGTCAGCCCCAGCATTTT
D gene: NA; clone size: many; J gene: TRBJ1-1; V gene: TRBV7-9; CDR3 protein: CASRYSGLNTEAFF; CDR3 DNA: TGTGCCAGCCGCTACAGTGGCCTGAACACTGAAGCTTTCTTT
D gene: TRBD1; clone size: few; J gene: TRBJ1-5; V gene: TRBV28; CDR3 protein: CASTGTGESQPQHF; CDR3 DNA: TGTGCCAGTACGGGGACAGGGGAGAGTCAGCCCCAGCATTTT
D gene: NA; clone size: NA; J gene: TRBJ2-4; V gene: TRBV2; CDR3 protein: CASRGLAKNIQYF; CDR3 DNA: TGTGCCAGCAGGGGTTTAGCCAAAAACATTCAGTACTTC
D gene: TRBD1; clone size: many; J gene: TRBJ2-1; V gene: TRBV6-2/TRBV6-3; CDR3 protein: CASTIDGTGFRQFF; CDR3 DNA: TGTGCCAGCACCATCGACGGGACAGGGTTTAGGCAGTTCTTC
D gene: NA; clone size: NA; J gene: TRBJ1-6; V gene: TRBV6-5; CDR3 protein: CASSYSDSFNSPLHF; CDR3 DNA: TGTGCCAGCAGTTACTCCGACAGTTTCAATTCACCCCTCCACTTT
D gene: TRBD2; clone size: few; J gene: TRBJ2-7; V gene: TRBV6-2/TRBV6-3; CDR3 protein: CASSYASGGFSYEQYF; CDR3 DNA: TGTGCCAGCAGTTACGCTAGCGGGGGGTTCTCCTACGAGCAGTACTTC
D gene: NA; clone size: many; J gene: TRBJ2-7; V gene: TRBV18; CDR3 protein: CASSSPTGRYEQYF; CDR3 DNA: TGTGCCAGCTCATCTCCGACAGGGAGGTACGAGCAGTACTTC
D gene: TRBD1; clone size: many; J gene: TRBJ1-5; V gene: TRBV5-1; CDR3 protein: CASSTTGGESQPQHF; CDR3 DNA: TGCGCCAGCAGCACTACAGGGGGCGAGAGTCAGCCCCAGCATTTT
D gene: NA; clone size: few; J gene: TRBJ2-1; V gene: TRBV5-4; CDR3 protein: CASSYKLAPSYNEQFF; CDR3 DNA: TGTGCCAGCAGTTACAAACTAGCCCCCTCCTACAATGAGCAGTTCTTC
D gene: TRBD1; clone size: many; J gene: TRBJ1-2; V gene: TRBV5-6; CDR3 protein: CASSGGGLWDRRTRNYGYTF; CDR3 DNA: TGTGCCAGCAGTGGTGGCGGGTTGTGGGACAGGAGGACTCGCAACTATGGCTACACCTTC
D gene: NA; clone size: many; J gene: TRBJ1-2; V gene: TRBV2; CDR3 protein: CASGGEYGYTF; CDR3 DNA: TGTGCCAGCGGGGGAGAGTATGGCTACACCTTC
D gene: NA; clone size: NA; J gene: TRBJ1-2; V gene: TRBV5-1; CDR3 protein: CASSPQGRYGYTF; CDR3 DNA: TGCGCCAGCAGCCCACAGGGACGCTATGGCTACACCTTC